Below, one T cell receptor (beta chain) is given with its context. Original analysis: Cell counts per sample came from amplifying reference gene primers. The table came from immunoSEQ multiplex PCR; TCRdb's copy has only in-frame clones and leaves some out. That table furnishes V, J and clone size, whereas the DNA furnished D and trimming. The data show more than 95,000 clones, roughly nine tenths seen once. The data were taken from a study of blood T cell repertoires in COVID-19. Study details: Whether acute or convalescent, the COVID-19 samples came from the United States, Italy and Spain. T cells, B-cell-depleted T cells, or PBMCs provided the cDNA or gDNA that served as material.

CDR3 size: 14 residues. V lost 7 bases, J lost 4 bases, and 6 bases stayed unmatched. Germline assignment: CDR1 SNHLY and CDR2 FYNNEI. The sample consisted of peripheral blood. The J gene is TRBJ1-4, the V gene TRBV2, with 7 positions matching TRBD1. This TCR was recovered from a woman at least 80 years old in a cohort sampled during active COVID-19. The chain's CDR3 is CASTVTGNNEKLFF. In DNA form, the CDR3 reads TGTGCCAGCACCGTGACAGGGAATAATGAAAAACTGTTTTTT.